Only a few counts were recorded for the clone carrying this T cell receptor beta chain. V was shortened by 3 bases and J by 0 bases, with 12 bases between the two germline ends. This CDR3 has 15 residues. CDR1 is SGHNT and CDR2 is YYREEE in the germline V gene (reference sequence). The data derive from a study of T cell changes during pregnancy in multiple sclerosis. Using immunoSEQ multiplex PCR, the repertoire was profiled, and TCRdb retains in-frame clones only, with some absent. The table has about 48,000 clones, roughly 88% seen once; the top ten hold roughly 1.2%. The sequenced sample was CD4+ T cells from peripheral blood mononuclear cells, obtained in the second trimester of pregnancy. The V call is TRBV5-4, the J call TRBJ1-1; D ambiguous. The receptor was derived from a female donor with multiple sclerosis, enrolled in a pregnancy study. CDR3 in amino acids: CASSSAGWMNTEAFF. The CDR3 DNA reads as TGTGCCAGCAGCTCGGCGGGGTGGATGAACACTGAAGCTTTCTTT.